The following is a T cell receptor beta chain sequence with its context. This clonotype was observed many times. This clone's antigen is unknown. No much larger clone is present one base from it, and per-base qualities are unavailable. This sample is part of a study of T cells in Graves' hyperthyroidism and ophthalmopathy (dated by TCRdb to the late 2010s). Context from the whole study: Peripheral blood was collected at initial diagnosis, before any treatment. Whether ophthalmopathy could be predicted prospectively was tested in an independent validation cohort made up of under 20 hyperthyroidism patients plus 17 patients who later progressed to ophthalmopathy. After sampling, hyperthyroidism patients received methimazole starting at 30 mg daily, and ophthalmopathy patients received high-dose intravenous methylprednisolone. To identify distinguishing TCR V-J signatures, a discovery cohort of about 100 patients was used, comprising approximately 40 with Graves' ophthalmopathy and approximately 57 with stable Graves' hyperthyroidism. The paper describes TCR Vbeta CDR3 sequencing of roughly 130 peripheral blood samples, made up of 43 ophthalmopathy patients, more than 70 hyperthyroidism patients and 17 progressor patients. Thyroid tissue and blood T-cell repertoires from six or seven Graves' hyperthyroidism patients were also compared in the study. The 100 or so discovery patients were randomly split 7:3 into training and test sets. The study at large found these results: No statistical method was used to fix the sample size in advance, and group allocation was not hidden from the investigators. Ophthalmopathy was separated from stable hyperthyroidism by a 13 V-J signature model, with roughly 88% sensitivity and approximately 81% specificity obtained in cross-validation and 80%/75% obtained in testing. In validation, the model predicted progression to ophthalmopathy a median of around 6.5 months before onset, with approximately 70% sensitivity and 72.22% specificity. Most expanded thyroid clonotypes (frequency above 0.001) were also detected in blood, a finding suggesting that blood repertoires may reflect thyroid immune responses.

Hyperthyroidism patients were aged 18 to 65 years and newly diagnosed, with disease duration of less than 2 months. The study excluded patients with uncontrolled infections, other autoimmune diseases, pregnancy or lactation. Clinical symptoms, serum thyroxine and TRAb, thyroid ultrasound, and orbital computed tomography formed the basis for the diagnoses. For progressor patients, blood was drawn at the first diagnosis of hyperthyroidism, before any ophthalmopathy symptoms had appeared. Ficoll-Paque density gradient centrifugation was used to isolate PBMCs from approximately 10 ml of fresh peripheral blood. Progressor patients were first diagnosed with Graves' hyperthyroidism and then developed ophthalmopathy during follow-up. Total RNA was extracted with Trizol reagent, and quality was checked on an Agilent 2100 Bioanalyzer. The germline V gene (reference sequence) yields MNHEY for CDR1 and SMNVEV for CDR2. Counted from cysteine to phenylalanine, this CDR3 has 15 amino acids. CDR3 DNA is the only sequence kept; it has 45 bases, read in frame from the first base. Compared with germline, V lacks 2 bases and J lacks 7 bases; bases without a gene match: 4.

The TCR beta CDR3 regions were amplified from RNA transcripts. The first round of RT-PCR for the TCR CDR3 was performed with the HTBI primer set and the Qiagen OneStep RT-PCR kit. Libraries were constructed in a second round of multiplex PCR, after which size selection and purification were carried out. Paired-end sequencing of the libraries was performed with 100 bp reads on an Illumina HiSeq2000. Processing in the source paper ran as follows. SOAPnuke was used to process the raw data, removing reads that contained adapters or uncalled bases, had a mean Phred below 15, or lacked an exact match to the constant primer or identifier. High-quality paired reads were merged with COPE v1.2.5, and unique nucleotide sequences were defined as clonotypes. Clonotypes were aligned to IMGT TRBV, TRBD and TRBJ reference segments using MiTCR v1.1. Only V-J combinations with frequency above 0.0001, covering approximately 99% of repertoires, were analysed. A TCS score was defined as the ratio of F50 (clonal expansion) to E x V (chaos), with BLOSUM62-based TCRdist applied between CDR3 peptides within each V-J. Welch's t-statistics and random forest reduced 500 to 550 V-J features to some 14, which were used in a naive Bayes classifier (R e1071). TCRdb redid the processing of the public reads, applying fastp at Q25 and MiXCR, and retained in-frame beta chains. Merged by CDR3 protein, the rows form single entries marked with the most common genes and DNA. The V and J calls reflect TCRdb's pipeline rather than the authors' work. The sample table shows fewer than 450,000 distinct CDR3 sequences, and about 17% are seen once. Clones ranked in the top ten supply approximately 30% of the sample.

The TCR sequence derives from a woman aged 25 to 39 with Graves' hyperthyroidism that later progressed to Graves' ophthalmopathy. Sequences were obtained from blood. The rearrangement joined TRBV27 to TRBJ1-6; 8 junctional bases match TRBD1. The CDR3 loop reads CASSLPTGGNSPLHF. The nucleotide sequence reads TGTGCCAGCAGTTTACCTACAGGGGGGAATTCACCCCTCCACTTT.